A selection of T cell receptor beta chains follows, all from one sample in a study of T cells in Graves' hyperthyroidism and ophthalmopathy. TCRdb used MiXCR to reprocess the multiplex PCR reads, holding one entry per CDR3 protein. The sample has about half a million distinct CDR3 sequences, roughly a quarter seen once. The sample comprised blood. All receptors come from a woman in her twenties or thirties with Graves' ophthalmopathy. CDR3s include the opening cysteine and the closing phenylalanine or tryptophan.

V gene: TRBV11-2
CDR3 protein: CASSPGAGSPLHF

V gene: TRBV30
CDR3 protein: CAWTRSWGRYGYTF

V gene: TRBV20-1
CDR3 protein: CSAPGTAEETQYF

V gene: TRBV13
CDR3 protein: CASSFTPNTEAFF

V gene: TRBV6-1
CDR3 protein: CASSPSGTGQFYEQYF

V gene: TRBV20-1
CDR3 protein: CSARDGTGSVENIQYF

V gene: TRBV5-1
CDR3 protein: CASSLGLQGSSPLHF

V gene: TRBV5-1
CDR3 protein: CASSLSGELRGEQYF

V gene: TRBV7-2
CDR3 protein: CASSNIWDNYGYTF

V gene: TRBV20-1
CDR3 protein: CSAKQWDRGGSNQPQHF

V gene: TRBV12-3/TRBV12-4
CDR3 protein: CASSSDLTTVYGYTF

V gene: TRBV30
CDR3 protein: CAWSQGTSGNTIYF

V gene: TRBV3-1
CDR3 protein: CASSQDWDRGETQYF

V gene: TRBV11-2
CDR3 protein: CASSSAVMVSEHGYTF

V gene: TRBV20-1
CDR3 protein: CSAREGGVNEQYF

V gene: TRBV5-1
CDR3 protein: CASSGASGANVLTF

V gene: TRBV29-1
CDR3 protein: CSVATSGGWRETQYF

V gene: TRBV5-1
CDR3 protein: CASSATRLQGWNNEQFF

V gene: TRBV10-3
CDR3 protein: CAIRPAAEETQYF

V gene: TRBV12-3/TRBV12-4
CDR3 protein: CASSLKDRDPYQETQYF

V gene: TRBV5-1
CDR3 protein: CASSLKGEGYTF

V gene: TRBV11-1
CDR3 protein: CSSSSLNTEAFF

V gene: TRBV5-1
CDR3 protein: CASSSLPGTSGYTGELFF